The rows below give T cell receptor beta chains drawn from one sample of a study of cytomegalovirus exposure and HLA in healthy donors. Data came from immunoSEQ multiplex PCR; TCRdb stores just in-frame clones and leaves some out. The sample records 50,000 to 65,000 clones, over 60% being singletons. The source material was PBMCs. These receptors all stem from a woman aged 25 to 39 in good health and CMV-seronegative. CDR3s leave out the opening cysteine and the closing phenylalanine or tryptophan. Fields, in order: V gene, J gene, CDR3 protein.

v_gene: TRBV7-9; j_gene: TRBJ1-1; CDR3aa: ASSGDRNTEAF
v_gene: TRBV7-3; j_gene: TRBJ1-1; CDR3aa: ASSSEGQGTTNTEAF
v_gene: TRBV19; j_gene: TRBJ2-1; CDR3aa: ASSPGLAGVAGEQF
v_gene: TRBV9; j_gene: TRBJ2-7; CDR3aa: ASSVEDSARGYEQY
v_gene: TRBV4-1; j_gene: TRBJ1-5; CDR3aa: ASSQEYRGDQPQH
v_gene: TRBV29-1; j_gene: TRBJ1-5; CDR3aa: SVPGTGNQPQH
v_gene: TRBV19; j_gene: TRBJ2-3; CDR3aa: ASSLRDANADTQY
v_gene: TRBV29-1; j_gene: TRBJ1-4; CDR3aa: SVERGLNNEKLF
v_gene: TRBV15; j_gene: TRBJ1-2; CDR3aa: ATSVNRGRNYGYT
v_gene: TRBV7-2; j_gene: TRBJ2-1; CDR3aa: ASSPDRGRNEQF
v_gene: TRBV6-1; j_gene: TRBJ2-1; CDR3aa: ASSFPGQTYNEQF
v_gene: TRBV19; j_gene: TRBJ1-2; CDR3aa: ASSTPGGAGRAYGYT
v_gene: TRBV28; j_gene: TRBJ1-2; CDR3aa: ASSFGTGDYGYT
v_gene: TRBV18; j_gene: TRBJ2-5; CDR3aa: ASSPSGSETQY
v_gene: TRBV12-5; j_gene: TRBJ1-6; CDR3aa: ASGLPFGNSPLH
v_gene: TRBV5-5; j_gene: TRBJ1-5; CDR3aa: ASRGDNGNQPQH
v_gene: TRBV6-5; j_gene: TRBJ1-2; CDR3aa: ASGTPVTYGYT
v_gene: TRBV7-2; j_gene: TRBJ2-2; CDR3aa: ASSLGILAGLPNTGELF
v_gene: TRBV6-1; j_gene: TRBJ1-5; CDR3aa: ASSDLQINQPQH
v_gene: TRBV10-3; j_gene: TRBJ1-1; CDR3aa: ATRLTPGDGTEAF
v_gene: TRBV4-1; j_gene: TRBJ2-1; CDR3aa: ASSQDTGASGHPYNEQF
v_gene: TRBV5-4; j_gene: TRBJ2-3; CDR3aa: ASSLPGQTDYTQY